Ten or more counts support the clone carrying this T cell receptor beta chain. The source of the sample is a study of T cell repertoires in cytomegalovirus infection. For the study at large: Both CMV infection and a matching HLA type were indicated by public TCR beta signatures.

TCRdb called the reads again in MiXCR, with one record for every CDR3 protein. The table includes 200,000 to 300,000 distinct CDR3 sequences, roughly 12% detected once. Specimen: PBMCs. The TCR originated in a human donor in good health (CMV status not recorded). Some clones in this sample may be carry-over from other donors' samples.

The CDR3 DNA follows: TGTGCCAGCAGTTACTTGGCAGGGGTTGCACCCCTCCACTTT. Protein sequence: CASSYLAGVAPLHF. This chain uses TRBV6-5 with TRBJ1-6; tentatively, D is TRBD1 (6 bases). Germline lookup yields CDR1 MNHEY and CDR2 SVGAGI. This CDR3 has 14 residues. Trimming pared 1 base from V and 11 bases from J, leaving 12 bases between.